These 9 T cell receptor beta chains originate from one sample sequenced in a study of blood T cell repertoires in COVID-19. Profiling relied on immunoSEQ multiplex PCR, and the TCRdb table lists in-frame clones only, not all of them. The sample lists roughly 140,000 clones, 85% to 90% occurring once. Sample: peripheral blood. The receptors derive from a woman aged 40 to 50 with acute or convalescent COVID-19.

The rearrangement uses TRBV30 and TRBJ2-6, with 11 bases identical to TRBD1. The CDR3 totals 15 residues. J was trimmed by 0 bases and V by 8 bases; bases with no gene match: 3. The germline V gene encodes CDR1 GTSNPN and CDR2 SVGIG (reference sequence). The CDR3 region is CARDRGSSGANVLTF. CDR3 bases: TGTGCCCGGGACAGGGGGAGCTCTGGGGCCAACGTCCTGACTTTC.

CDR3 loop: CASSSDRSYEQYF. CDR3 sequence (DNA): TGTGCCAGCAGTTCGGACAGGAGCTACGAGCAGTACTTC. V usage is TRBV27 and J usage is TRBJ2-7; 7 positions agree with TRBD1. V was clipped by 4 bases and J by 3 bases; unmatched bases: 3. The CDR3 is made up of 13 amino acids. The germline CDR1 and CDR2 sequences are MNHEY and SMNVEV (reference sequence).

This chain uses TRBV4-1 with TRBJ2-2; D is perhaps TRBD2 (6 bases). Trimming took 1 base from V and 6 from J, leaving 21 bases between them. This CDR3 region has 18 residues. Germline V lookup: CDR1 MGHRA, CDR2 YSYEKL. CDR3 DNA sequence: TGCGCCAGCAGCCAAGTTACCCCTGGGACTCTCGGGGCCGGGGAGCTGTTTTTT. Its translation is CASSQVTPGTLGAGELFF.

This clone was counted once. The chain has TRBV6-2 or TRBV6-3 and TRBJ2-7, with 9 bases fitting TRBD2. Germline CDR1 is MNHEY and CDR2 is SVGEGT. The CDR3 has 16 residues. The J segment lost 3 bases and the V segment lost 4 bases, leaving 10 bases of the junction unmatched. The CDR3 reads CASSSTTSGILYEQYF. CDR3 bases: TGTGCCAGCAGTTCTACGACTAGCGGCATTCTCTACGAGCAGTACTTC.

The chain recombines TRBV3-1 (or the pseudogene TRBV3-2) with TRBJ1-3; tentative D call: TRBD1 (6 bases). Trimming left V 5 bases short and J 5 bases short, with 13 bases between. The CDR3 is 14 amino acids. The germline V gene has CDR1 LGHDT and CDR2 YNNKEL (reference sequence). CDR3 in DNA: TGTGCCAGCAGCGATACAGGGATTAGAAACACCATATATTTT. Its protein product is CASSDTGIRNTIYF.

The V call is TRBV24-1, the J call TRBJ2-3, with 8 nucleotides matching TRBD1. The V segment lost 5 bases and the J segment 7 bases; nucleotides outside the gene matches: 7. The germline V gene encodes CDR1 KGHDR and CDR2 SFDVKD. There are 14 residues in the CDR3. The CDR3 region has the DNA TGTGCCACCAGTGCCATAGACAGGGGTAATACGCAGTATTTT. Encoded protein: CATSAIDRGNTQYF.

This chain joins TRBV6-5 and TRBJ2-7; 8 nucleotides line up with TRBD1. This CDR3 spans 11 amino acids. V gave up 7 bases and J gave up 10 bases; unmatched junction bases: 6. Germline V gene lookup returns CDR1 MNHEY and CDR2 SVGAGI. Here the CDR3 reads CASTGGAEQYF. In nucleotides, the CDR3 is TGTGCCAGCACAGGGGGCGCAGAACAGTACTTC.

This chain joins TRBV6-4 and TRBJ2-1; D perhaps matches TRBD2 (6 bases). This CDR3 is built from 15 residues. CDR1 and CDR2 (germline): MRHNA, SNTAGT. V lost 6 bases and J lost 8, with 20 bases in between. As DNA, the CDR3 is TGTGCCAGCAGCTCAGATGGCGGGGAGAGGGATGAGCAGTTCTTC. It codes for CASSSDGGERDEQFF.

This clone occurred a few times. The chain couples TRBV7-3 to TRBJ2-7; the match to TRBD1 covers 7 bases. Per the germline V gene, CDR1 is SGHTA and CDR2 is FQGTGA. The CDR3 covers 13 residues. V trimming: 5 bases; J trimming: 9 bases; junction bases outside the gene matches: 10. This chain's CDR3 is CASSRDSSYGQYF. The DNA of the CDR3 is TGTGCCAGCAGCCGGGACAGTTCGTATGGGCAGTACTTC.